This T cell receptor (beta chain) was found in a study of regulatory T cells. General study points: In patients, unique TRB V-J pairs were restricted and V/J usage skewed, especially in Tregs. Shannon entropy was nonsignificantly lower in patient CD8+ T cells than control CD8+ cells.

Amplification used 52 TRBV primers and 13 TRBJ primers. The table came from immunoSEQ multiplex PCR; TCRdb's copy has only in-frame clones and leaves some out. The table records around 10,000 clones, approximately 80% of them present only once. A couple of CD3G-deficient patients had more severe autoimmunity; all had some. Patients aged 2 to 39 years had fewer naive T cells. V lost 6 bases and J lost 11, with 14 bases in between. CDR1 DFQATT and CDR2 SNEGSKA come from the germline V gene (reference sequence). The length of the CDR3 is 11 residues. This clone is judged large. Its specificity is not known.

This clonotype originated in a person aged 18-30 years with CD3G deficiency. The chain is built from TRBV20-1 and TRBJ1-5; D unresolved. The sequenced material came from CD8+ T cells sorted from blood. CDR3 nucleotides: TGCAGTGCCCTATGGGGTGGAGCCCAGCATTTT. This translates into CSALWGGAQHF.